One sample yielded the 11 T cell receptor beta chains listed below, sequenced in a study of blood T cells in healthy people across ages. Next came a second PCR, run for about 7 to 12 cycles, which used a sample-barcoded 5' primer along with a J-beta primer mix. TCRdb redid the calling of the 5' RACE reads with MiXCR, one entry per CDR3 protein. Of 850,000 to 1,100,000 distinct CDR3 sequences listed, roughly two fifths are singletons. Sequencing was performed on blood. These receptors were taken from a young man in good health.

This chain connects TRBV4-3 to TRBJ2-7, with unresolved D. The CDR3 totals 16 residues. The V and J ends lost 1 base and 4 bases respectively, with 17 bases between them. Germline V gene sequence: CDR1 LGHNA, CDR2 YSLEER. This chain's CDR3 is CASSQGRSPRVYEQYF. For the CDR3, the DNA is TGCGCCAGCAGCCAAGGACGGAGCCCTCGTGTGTACGAGCAGTACTTC.

The V and J genes are TRBV6-2 or TRBV6-3 and TRBJ2-5; TRBD2 aligns across 12 bases. Germline CDR1 and CDR2: MNHEY and SVGEGT. The CDR3 runs 17 residues. The junction had 17 bases not matched to a gene; V was cut back by 4 bases and J by 11 bases. DNA for the CDR3: TGTGCCAGCAGTTTTACACGGACTAGCGGGGTAGGCAATGAGCAGTACTTC. Translating gives CASSFTRTSGVGNEQYF.

In this sample, this clonotype turned up a few times. This CDR3 reads CASAARTGVADTQYF. CDR3 in DNA: TGTGCCAGCGCGGCCCGGACAGGGGTGGCAGATACGCAGTATTTT. The J gene is TRBJ2-3, the V gene TRBV27; 9 nucleotides align to TRBD1. Germline V gives CDR1 MNHEY, CDR2 SMNVEV (reference sequence). The CDR3 has 15 residues. The junction had 10 bases not matched to a gene; V was cut back by 8 bases and J by 4 bases.

This clonotype was observed a few times. The genes are TRBV10-3 and TRBJ1-1; D remains ambiguous. In germline, CDR1 is ENHRY, CDR2 SYGVKD. The CDR3 extends over 15 amino acids. The ends were cut back, 6 bases at V and 0 bases at J, with 14 bases in the middle. The CDR3 spells CAIRPSGGVNTEAFF. The CDR3 region has the DNA TGTGCCATCAGGCCCTCGGGCGGGGTGAACACTGAAGCTTTCTTT.

This clonotype was picked up many times. This chain links TRBV12-3 or TRBV12-4 with TRBJ2-3, with unresolved D. CDR3 length: 13 amino acids. V shed 1 base and J shed 6 bases, with 8 bases lying between them. The CDR3 sequence: CASSLVGSDTQYF. In nucleotides, the CDR3 is TGTGCCAGCAGTTTAGTCGGTAGCGATACGCAGTATTTT.

Notes on this clonotype: One end of the junction varies from germline; a read error may be responsible. DNA for the CDR3: TGTGCCGGCAGTCCCGGGACAGGGGAAGTGGGAAACTATGGCTACACCTTC. It translates to CAGSPGTGEVGNYGYTF. The gene calls are TRBV12-3 or TRBV12-4 and TRBJ1-2; 10 bases match TRBD1. CDR3 size: 17 residues.

This clonotype was counted only a few times. The J gene is TRBJ1-4, the V gene TRBV12-3 or TRBV12-4, with 8 bases matching TRBD1. With 6 bases clipped from V and 4 bases from J, the junction kept 7 bases outside the gene matches. This CDR3 comprises 15 residues. CDR3 DNA: TGTGCCAGCAGCAGCACAGGGGGAAGTAATGAAAAACTGTTTTTT. Protein sequence: CASSSTGGSNEKLFF.

This clonotype has only a few counts. The chain links TRBV4-3 to TRBJ2-3; D might be TRBD1 (5 bases). Per germline, CDR1 LGHNA and CDR2 YSLEER. The CDR3 runs to 16 residues. V dropped 1 base and J dropped 0 bases, with 11 bases sitting between them. CDR3: CASSQGAGISTDTQYF. The CDR3 nucleotides read TGCGCCAGCAGCCAAGGGGCAGGGATAAGCACAGATACGCAGTATTTT.

The rearrangement joins TRBV7-9 to TRBJ1-5; 7 bases are shared with TRBD1. The V segment lost 4 bases and the J segment 5 bases; nucleotides outside the gene matches: 5. Per germline, CDR1 SEHNR and CDR2 FQNEAQ (reference sequence). The CDR3 loop spans 14 amino acids. The CDR3 is CASSWGQKDQPQHF. CDR3 coding DNA: TGTGCCAGCAGCTGGGGACAGAAGGATCAGCCCCAGCATTTT.

In its sample, this clonotype was seen many times. This sequence joins TRBV12-3 or TRBV12-4 and TRBJ2-7; possibly TRBD2 for D (5 bases). V was cut by 5 bases and J by 3 bases, with 8 bases left in between. The length of the CDR3 is 12 residues. CDR3 sequence reads: CASSPGNYEQYF. The CDR3 DNA follows: TGTGCCAGCAGTCCCGGGAACTACGAGCAGTACTTC.

The chain carries TRBV29-1 and TRBJ1-3; 7 nucleotides agree with TRBD1. V lost 1 base, J lost 2 bases, and 11 bases stayed unmatched. The germline V gene encodes CDR1 SQVTM and CDR2 ANQGSEA. The CDR3 consists of 17 residues. CDR3 sequence (DNA): TGCAGCGTTGAAGGAGGGGGGCAGGGGGTGCCTGGAAACACCATATATTTT. It translates to CSVEGGGQGVPGNTIYF.